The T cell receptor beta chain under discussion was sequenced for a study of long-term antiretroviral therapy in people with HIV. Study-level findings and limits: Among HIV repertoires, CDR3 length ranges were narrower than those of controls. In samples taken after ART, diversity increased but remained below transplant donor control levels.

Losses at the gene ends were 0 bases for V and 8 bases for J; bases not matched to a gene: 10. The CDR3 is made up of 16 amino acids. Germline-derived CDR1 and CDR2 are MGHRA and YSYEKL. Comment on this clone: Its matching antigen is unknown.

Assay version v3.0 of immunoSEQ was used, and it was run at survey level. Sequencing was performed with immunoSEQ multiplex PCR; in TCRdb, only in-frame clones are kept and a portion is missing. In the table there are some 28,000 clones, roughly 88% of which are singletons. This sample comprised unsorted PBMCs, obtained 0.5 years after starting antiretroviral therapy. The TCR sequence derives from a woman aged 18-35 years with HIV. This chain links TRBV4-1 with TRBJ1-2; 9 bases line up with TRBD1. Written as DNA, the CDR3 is TGCGCCAGCAGCCAAGAAACTGGGGACAGGGTAAGGGGCTACACCTTC. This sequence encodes CASSQETGDRVRGYTF.